This is a list of T cell receptor beta chains from one sample in a study of T cells in narcolepsy. Generated by immunoSEQ multiplex PCR, the TCRdb table keeps only in-frame clones and is missing some. This table holds about 35,000 clones, roughly four fifths found once. Sequences were obtained from memory (CD45RA-) CD4+ T cells from blood. The receptors were sampled from a human donor in good health. CDR3s leave out the opening cysteine and the closing phenylalanine or tryptophan.

CDR3 protein	J gene	V gene
ASSLLGTATYEQY	TRBJ2-7	TRBV5-1
ASSLLTSVDYNEQF	TRBJ2-1	TRBV11-3
ASSIWGGANTGELF	TRBJ2-2	TRBV19
ASSPGVPETQY	TRBJ2-5	TRBV11-2
ASSPNSNRAGNQPQH	TRBJ1-5	TRBV7-2
ASRLMLAYTIRTEAF	TRBJ1-1	TRBV21-1
ATRDRDNSPLH	TRBJ1-6	TRBV10-3
ASSPPTGGGGYT	TRBJ1-2	TRBV6-5
ASSPGRGKQETQY	TRBJ2-5	TRBV7-9
ASSPLGEWGGYT	TRBJ1-2	TRBV7-8
ASTRGVSTDTQY	TRBJ2-3	TRBV6-1
ASSLAVQGGQETQY	TRBJ2-5	TRBV5-1
ASSDGTGHTDTQY	TRBJ2-3	TRBV6-4
AWSPTDRGNQPQH	TRBJ1-5	TRBV30
ATSRGDRDTGELF	TRBJ2-2	TRBV15
SVRGAGTEAF	TRBJ1-1	TRBV29-1
AWAGSMQAF	TRBJ1-1	TRBV30
ASRITGGELF	NA	TRBV2
ASSEALAAVGELF	TRBJ1-4	TRBV2
ASSETANSPLH	TRBJ1-6	TRBV5-4
ATNRGINQPQH	TRBJ1-5	TRBV19
ASGLDLGGGGETQY	TRBJ2-5	TRBV12-5
SVSPFRADTEAF	TRBJ1-1	TRBV29-1
ASKQGLNTGELF	TRBJ2-2	TRBV19
AWSVGLSGQPQH	TRBJ1-5	TRBV30
ASSLDRNYGYT	TRBJ1-2	TRBV5-6